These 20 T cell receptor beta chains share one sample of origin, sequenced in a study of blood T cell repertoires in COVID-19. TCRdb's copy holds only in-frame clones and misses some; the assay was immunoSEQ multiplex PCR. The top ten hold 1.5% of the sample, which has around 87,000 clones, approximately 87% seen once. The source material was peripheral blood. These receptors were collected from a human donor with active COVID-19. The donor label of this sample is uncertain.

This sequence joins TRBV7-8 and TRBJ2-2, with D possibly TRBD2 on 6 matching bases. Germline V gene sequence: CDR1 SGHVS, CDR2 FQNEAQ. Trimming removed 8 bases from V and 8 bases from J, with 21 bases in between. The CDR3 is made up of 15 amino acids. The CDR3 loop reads CASAPGGHLGGELFF. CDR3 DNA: TGTGCCAGCGCCCCCGGAGGGCACCTTGGAGGGGAGCTGTTTTTT.

CDR3 bases: TGCGCCAGCAGCCAAGTTGGCGGGGGGGCCTCCTACGAGCAGTACTTC. Translating gives CASSQVGGGASYEQYF. The V and J genes are TRBV4-3 and TRBJ2-7, with 9 positions matching TRBD2. Germline CDR1 LGHNA, CDR2 YSLEER. The CDR3 has 16 residues. J lost 0 bases, V lost 1 base, and 4 bases had no gene match.

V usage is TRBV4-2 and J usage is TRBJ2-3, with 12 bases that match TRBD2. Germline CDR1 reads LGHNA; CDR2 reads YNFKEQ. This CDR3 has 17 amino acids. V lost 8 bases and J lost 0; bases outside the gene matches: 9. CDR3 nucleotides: TGTGCCAGCTCAAAGTCTAGCGGGGGGGATAGCACAGATACGCAGTATTTT. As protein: CASSKSSGGDSTDTQYF.

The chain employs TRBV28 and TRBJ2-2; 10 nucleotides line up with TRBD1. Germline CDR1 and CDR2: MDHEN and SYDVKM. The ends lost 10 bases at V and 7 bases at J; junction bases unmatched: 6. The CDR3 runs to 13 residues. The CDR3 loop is CATTGGADGELFF. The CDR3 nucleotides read TGTGCCACGACAGGGGGCGCGGACGGGGAGCTGTTTTTT.

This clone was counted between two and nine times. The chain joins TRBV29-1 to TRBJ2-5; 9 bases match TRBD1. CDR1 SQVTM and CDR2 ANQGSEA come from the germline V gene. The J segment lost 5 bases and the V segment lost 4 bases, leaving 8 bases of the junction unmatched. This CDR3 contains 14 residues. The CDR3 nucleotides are TGCAGCGTTGCGTCCGGGACAGGGTGGGAGACCCAGTACTTC. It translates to CSVASGTGWETQYF. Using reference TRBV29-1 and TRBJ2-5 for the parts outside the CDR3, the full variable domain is SAVISQKPSRDICQRGTSLTIQCQVDSQVTMMFWYRQQPGQSLTLIATANQGSEATYESGFVIDKFPISRPNLTFSTLTVSNMSPEDSSIYLCSVASGTGWETQYFGPGTRLLVL.

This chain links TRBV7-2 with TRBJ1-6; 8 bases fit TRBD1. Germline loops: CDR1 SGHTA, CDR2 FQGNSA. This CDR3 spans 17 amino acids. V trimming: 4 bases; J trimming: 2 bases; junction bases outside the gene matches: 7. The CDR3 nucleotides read TGTGCCAGCAGCTCCGCCGTGACAGGGGCCTATAATTCACCCCTCCACTTT. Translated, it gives CASSSAVTGAYNSPLHF. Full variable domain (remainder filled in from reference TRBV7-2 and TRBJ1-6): GAGVSQSPSNKVTEKGKDVELRCDPISGHTALYWYRQSLGQGLEFLIYFQGNSAPDKSGLPSDRFSAERTGGSVSTLTIQRTQQEDSAVYLCASSSAVTGAYNSPLHFGNGTRLTVT.

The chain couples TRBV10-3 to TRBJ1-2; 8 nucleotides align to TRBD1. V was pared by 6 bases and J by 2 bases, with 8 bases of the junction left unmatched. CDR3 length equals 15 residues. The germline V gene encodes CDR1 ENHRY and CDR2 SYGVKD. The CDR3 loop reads CAIRAGQGVNYGYTF. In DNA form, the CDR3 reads TGTGCCATCAGGGCCGGACAGGGCGTCAACTATGGCTACACCTTC.

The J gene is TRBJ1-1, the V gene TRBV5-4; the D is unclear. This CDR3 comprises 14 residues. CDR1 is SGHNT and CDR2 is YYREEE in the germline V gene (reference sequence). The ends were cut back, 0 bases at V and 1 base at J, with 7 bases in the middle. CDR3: CASSLGPGNTEAFF. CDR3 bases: TGTGCCAGCAGCTTGGGGCCAGGGAACACTGAAGCTTTCTTT.

The CDR3 bases are TGTGCCAGCAGTTCGCGAAATTCCCCCTACGAGCAGTACTTC. Translation gives CASSSRNSPYEQYF. V and J are TRBV28 and TRBJ2-7; D is ambiguous. This CDR3 has 14 amino acids. The germline CDR1 and CDR2 sequences are MDHEN and SYDVKM. The germline V and J ends were trimmed by 4 bases and 2 bases, with 12 bases remaining between them.

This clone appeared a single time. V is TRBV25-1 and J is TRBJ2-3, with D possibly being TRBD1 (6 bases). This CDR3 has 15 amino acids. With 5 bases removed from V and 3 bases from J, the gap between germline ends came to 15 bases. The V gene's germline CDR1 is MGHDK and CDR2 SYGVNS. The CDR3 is CASSFQGIRTDTQYF. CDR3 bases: TGTGCCAGCAGTTTTCAGGGGATAAGGACAGATACGCAGTATTTT.

This CDR3 reads CASSQDGATEAFF. The CDR3, as DNA: TGCGCCAGCAGCCAAGATGGGGCGACTGAAGCTTTCTTT. V and J are TRBV4-1 and TRBJ1-1; D possibly corresponds to TRBD1 (5 bases). This CDR3 region has 13 residues. CDR1 is MGHRA and CDR2 is YSYEKL in the germline V gene. The V and J ends lost 0 bases and 5 bases respectively, with 7 bases between them.

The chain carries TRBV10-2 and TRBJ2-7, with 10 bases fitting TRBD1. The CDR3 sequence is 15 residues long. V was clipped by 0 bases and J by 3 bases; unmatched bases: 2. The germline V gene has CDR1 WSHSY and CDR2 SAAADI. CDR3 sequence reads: CASSESRTGGYEQYF. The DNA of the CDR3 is TGCGCCAGCAGTGAGTCGAGGACAGGGGGCTACGAGCAGTACTTC.

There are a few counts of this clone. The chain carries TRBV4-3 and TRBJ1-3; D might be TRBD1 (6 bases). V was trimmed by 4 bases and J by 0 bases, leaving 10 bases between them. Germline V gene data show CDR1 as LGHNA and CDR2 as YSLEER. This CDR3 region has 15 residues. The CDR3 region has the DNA TGCGCCAGCAGCCGTAAACAGGGCTCTGGAAACACCATATATTTT. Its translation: CASSRKQGSGNTIYF.

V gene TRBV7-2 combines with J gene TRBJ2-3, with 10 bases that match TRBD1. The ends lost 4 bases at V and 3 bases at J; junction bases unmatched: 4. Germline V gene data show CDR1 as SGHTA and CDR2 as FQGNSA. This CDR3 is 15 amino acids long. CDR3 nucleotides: TGTGCCAGCAGCTGGGGGACAGGGGTAACAGATACGCAGTATTTT. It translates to CASSWGTGVTDTQYF. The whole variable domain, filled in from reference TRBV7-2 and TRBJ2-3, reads GAGVSQSPSNKVTEKGKDVELRCDPISGHTALYWYRQSLGQGLEFLIYFQGNSAPDKSGLPSDRFSAERTGGSVSTLTIQRTQQEDSAVYLCASSWGTGVTDTQYFGPGTRLTVL.

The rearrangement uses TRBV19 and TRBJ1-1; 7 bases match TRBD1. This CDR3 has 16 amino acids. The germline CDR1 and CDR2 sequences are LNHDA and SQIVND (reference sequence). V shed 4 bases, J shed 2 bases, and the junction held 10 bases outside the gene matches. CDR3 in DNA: TGTGCCAGTAGTAGGAGAAACAGGGGAATCAACACTGAAGCTTTCTTT. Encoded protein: CASSRRNRGINTEAFF.

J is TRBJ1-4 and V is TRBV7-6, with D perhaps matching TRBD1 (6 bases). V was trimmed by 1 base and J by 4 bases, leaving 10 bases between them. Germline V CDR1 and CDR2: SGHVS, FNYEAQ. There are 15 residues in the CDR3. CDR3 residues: CASSLVGHSNEKLFF. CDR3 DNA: TGTGCCAGCAGCTTAGTGGGACACAGTAATGAAAAACTGTTTTTT. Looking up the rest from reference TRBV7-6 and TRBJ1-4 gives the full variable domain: GAGVSQSPRYKVTKRGQDVALRCDPISGHVSLYWYRQALGQGPEFLTYFNYEAQQDKSGLPNDRFSAERPEGSISTLTIQRTEQRDSAMYRCASSLVGHSNEKLFFGSGTQLSVL.

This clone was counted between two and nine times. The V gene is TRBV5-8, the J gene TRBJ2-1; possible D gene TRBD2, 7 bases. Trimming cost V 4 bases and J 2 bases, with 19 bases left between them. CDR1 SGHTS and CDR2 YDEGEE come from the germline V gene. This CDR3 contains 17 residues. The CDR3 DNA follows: TGTGCCAGCAGCGCTACGCGGGGGCCCCATACCTACAATGAGCAGTTCTTC. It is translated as CASSATRGPHTYNEQFF.

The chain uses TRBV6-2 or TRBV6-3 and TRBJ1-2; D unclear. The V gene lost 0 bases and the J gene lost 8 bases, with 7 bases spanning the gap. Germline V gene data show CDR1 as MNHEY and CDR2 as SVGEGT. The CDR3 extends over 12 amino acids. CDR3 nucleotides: TGTGCCAGCAGTTACTCCCCCAGAGGCTACACCTTC. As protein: CASSYSPRGYTF.

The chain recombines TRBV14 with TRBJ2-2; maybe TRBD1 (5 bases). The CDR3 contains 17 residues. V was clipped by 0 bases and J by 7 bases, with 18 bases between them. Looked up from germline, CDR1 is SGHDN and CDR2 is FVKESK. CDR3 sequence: CASSQDLGRQGDGELFF. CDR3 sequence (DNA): TGTGCCAGCAGCCAAGATCTTGGCCGCCAGGGCGACGGGGAGCTGTTTTTT.

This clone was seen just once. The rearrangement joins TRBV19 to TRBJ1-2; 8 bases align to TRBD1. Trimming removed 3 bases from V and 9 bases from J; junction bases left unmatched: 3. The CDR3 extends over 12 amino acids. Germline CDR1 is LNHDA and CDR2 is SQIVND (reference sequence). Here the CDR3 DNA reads TGTGCCAGTAGTATCGACAGGGGTCGCTACACCTTC. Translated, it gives CASSIDRGRYTF.